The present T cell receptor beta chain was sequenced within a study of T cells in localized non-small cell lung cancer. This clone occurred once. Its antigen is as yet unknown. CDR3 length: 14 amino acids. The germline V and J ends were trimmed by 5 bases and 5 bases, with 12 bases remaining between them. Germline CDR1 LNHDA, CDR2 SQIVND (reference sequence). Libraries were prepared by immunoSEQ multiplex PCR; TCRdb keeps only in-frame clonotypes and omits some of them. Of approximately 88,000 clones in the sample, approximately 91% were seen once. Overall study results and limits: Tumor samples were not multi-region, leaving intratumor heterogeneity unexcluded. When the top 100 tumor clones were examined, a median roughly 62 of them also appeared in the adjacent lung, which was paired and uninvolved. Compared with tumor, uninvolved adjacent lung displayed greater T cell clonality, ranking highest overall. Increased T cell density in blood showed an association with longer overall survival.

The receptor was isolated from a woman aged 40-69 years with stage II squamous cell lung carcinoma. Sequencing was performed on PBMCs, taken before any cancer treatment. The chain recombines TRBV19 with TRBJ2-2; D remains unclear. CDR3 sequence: CASSPSSGTGELFF. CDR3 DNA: TGTGCCAGTAGTCCCAGTTCTGGGACCGGGGAGCTGTTTTTT. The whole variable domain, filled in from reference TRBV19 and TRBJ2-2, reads DGGITQSPKYLFRKEGQNVTLSCEQNLNHDAMYWYRQDPGQGLRLIYYSQIVNDFQKGDIAEGYSVSREKKESFPLTVTSAQKNPTAFYLCASSPSSGTGELFFGEGSRLTVL.